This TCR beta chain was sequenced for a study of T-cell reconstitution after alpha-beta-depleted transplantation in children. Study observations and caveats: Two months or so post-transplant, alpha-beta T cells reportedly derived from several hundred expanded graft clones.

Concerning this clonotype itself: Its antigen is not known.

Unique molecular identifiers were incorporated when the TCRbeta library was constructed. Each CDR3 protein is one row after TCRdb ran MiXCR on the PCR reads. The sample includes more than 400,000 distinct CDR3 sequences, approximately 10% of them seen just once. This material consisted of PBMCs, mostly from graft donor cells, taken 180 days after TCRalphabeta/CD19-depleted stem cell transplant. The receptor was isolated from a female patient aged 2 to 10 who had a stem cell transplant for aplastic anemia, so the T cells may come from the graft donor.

The CDR3 coding sequence is TGTGCCAGCAGTTCTAGCGCCTCAGGGAGCGGTTATGGCTACACCTTC. Its protein product is CASSSSASGSGYGYTF. The chain has TRBV28 and TRBJ1-2; the D gene is possibly TRBD1 (5 bases). With 4 bases removed from V and 5 bases from J, the gap between germline ends came to 20 bases. CDR3 length: 16 amino acids. Looked up from germline, CDR1 is MDHEN and CDR2 is SYDVKM.